This T cell receptor (beta chain) was profiled in a study of CDR3 diversity in severe acne. In TCRdb, the PCR reads were re-called with MiXCR into one record per CDR3 protein. The table lists tens of thousands of distinct CDR3 sequences, 45% to 55% of them singletons, with roughly an eighth in the top ten. The receptor's source is a male donor in good health, without acne. Sequenced input: blood.

CDR3 bases: TGTGCCAGCAGCTTACGGGCTAGCGGGGGGGCGGGTGAGCAGTTCTTC. Its protein is CASSLRASGGAGEQFF. This rearrangement joins TRBV13 to TRBJ2-1; the match to TRBD2 covers 12 bases. The CDR3 contains 16 residues. V lost 2 bases to trimming and J lost 9 bases; unmatched junction nucleotides: 8. Germline V gene lookup returns CDR1 PRHDT and CDR2 FYEKMQ (reference sequence).